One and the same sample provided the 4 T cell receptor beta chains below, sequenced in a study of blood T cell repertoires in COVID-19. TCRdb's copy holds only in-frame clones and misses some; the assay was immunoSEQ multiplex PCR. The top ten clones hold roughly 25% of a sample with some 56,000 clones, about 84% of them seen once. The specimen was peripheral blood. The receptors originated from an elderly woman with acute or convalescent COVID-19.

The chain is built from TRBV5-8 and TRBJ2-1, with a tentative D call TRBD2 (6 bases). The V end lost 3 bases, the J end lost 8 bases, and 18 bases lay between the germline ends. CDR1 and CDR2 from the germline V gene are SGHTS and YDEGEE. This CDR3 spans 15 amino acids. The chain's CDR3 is CASSSGVAATDEQFF. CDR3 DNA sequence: TGTGCCAGCAGCTCTGGGGTAGCGGCTACGGATGAGCAGTTCTTC.

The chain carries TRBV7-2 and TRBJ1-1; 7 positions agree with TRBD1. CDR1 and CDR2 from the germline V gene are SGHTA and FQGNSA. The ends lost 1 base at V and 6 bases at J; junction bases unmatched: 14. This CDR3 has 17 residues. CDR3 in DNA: TGTGCCAGCAGCTTAGAGGGTCAGGGGGGCAGGGGACCTGAAGCTTTCTTT. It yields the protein CASSLEGQGGRGPEAFF.

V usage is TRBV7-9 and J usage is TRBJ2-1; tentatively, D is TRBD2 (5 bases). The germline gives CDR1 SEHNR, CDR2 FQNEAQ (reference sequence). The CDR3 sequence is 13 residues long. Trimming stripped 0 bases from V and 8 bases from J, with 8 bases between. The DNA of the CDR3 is TGTGCCAGCAGCTTAGCGGGAGCTGATGAGCAGTTCTTC. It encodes CASSLAGADEQFF.

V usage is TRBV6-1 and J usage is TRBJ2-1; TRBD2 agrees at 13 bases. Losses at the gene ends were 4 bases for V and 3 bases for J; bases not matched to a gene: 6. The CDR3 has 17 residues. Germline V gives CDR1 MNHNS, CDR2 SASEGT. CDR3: CASSGLAGGGYYNEQFF. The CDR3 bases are TGTGCCAGCAGTGGACTAGCGGGAGGTGGTTACTACAATGAGCAGTTCTTC.